These 26 T cell receptor beta chains were sequenced from one sample in a study of blood T cell repertoires in COVID-19. Clones were sequenced by immunoSEQ multiplex PCR, and TCRdb holds only the in-frame ones, with some missing. The sample yields approximately 250,000 clones, about 89% seen once. What was sequenced was PBMCs or T cells enriched from blood (not recorded which). These receptors were obtained from a woman aged 25 to 45 who had recovered from COVID-19.

The chain has TRBV30 and TRBJ2-6, with D hard to call. Germline values: CDR1 GTSNPN, CDR2 SVGIG (reference sequence). CDR3 length: 14 residues. Trimming cost V 5 bases and J 0 bases, with 8 bases left between them. This chain's CDR3 is CAWGVGSGANVLTF. CDR3 coding DNA: TGTGCCTGGGGGGTCGGCTCTGGGGCCAACGTCCTGACTTTC.

A few counts support this clone. This chain joins TRBV7-9 and TRBJ2-3; D may be TRBD2 (5 bases). CDR3 length: 15 amino acids. Germline values: CDR1 SEHNR, CDR2 FQNEAQ (reference sequence). V lost 5 bases and J lost 0, with 12 bases in between. The CDR3 nucleotides read TGTGCCAGCAGCCACAGCGGAGCTAGCACAGATACGCAGTATTTT. It specifies CASSHSGASTDTQYF.

The chain combines TRBV5-5 with TRBJ1-4; D not resolved. Germline CDR1 is SGHKS and CDR2 is YYEKEE (reference sequence). Trimming pared 4 bases from V and 10 bases from J, leaving 11 bases between. The CDR3 is made up of 12 amino acids. CDR3 sequence reads: CASSEYLGKLFF. The CDR3 bases are TGTGCCAGCAGCGAATATCTAGGAAAACTGTTTTTT.

This clone was observed once. V gene TRBV15 combines with J gene TRBJ2-7; 8 bases map to TRBD1. V lost 0 bases, J lost 2 bases, and 6 bases stayed unmatched. Looked up from germline, CDR1 is LNHNV and CDR2 is YYDKDF (reference sequence). The CDR3 has 16 amino acids. CDR3 coding DNA: TGTGCCACCAGCAGAGATGTTGGACAGGGACCCTACGAGCAGTACTTC. It specifies CATSRDVGQGPYEQYF.

The chain uses TRBV23-1 and TRBJ2-3, with D possibly TRBD2 on 5 matching bases. TRBV23-1 is recorded as an ORF, its role being uncertain. The CDR3 is made up of 17 amino acids. V was cut by 6 bases and J by 8 bases, with 27 bases left in between. CDR3 loop: CASRQSRTSLDLGTQYF. CDR3 nucleotides: TGCGCCAGCAGACAAAGTCGGACTTCCCTGGACTTGGGTACGCAGTATTTT.

This clone has a handful of counts. J is TRBJ1-6 and V is TRBV10-3, with a tentative D call TRBD1 (5 bases). In germline, CDR1 is ENHRY, CDR2 SYGVKD. The CDR3 totals 14 residues. Trimming stripped 8 bases from V and 7 bases from J, with 15 bases between. As DNA, the CDR3 is TGTGCCATCGCCCCTGGGGCTTCAAATTCACCCCTCCACTTT. Protein: CAIAPGASNSPLHF.

The chain joins TRBV28 to TRBJ1-2; D gene ambiguous. The germline V and J ends were trimmed by 8 bases and 8 bases, with 21 bases remaining between them. CDR1 and CDR2 from the germline V gene are MDHEN and SYDVKM. The CDR3 runs to 14 residues. In DNA form, the CDR3 reads TGTGCCAGCTCTTTTCGGGCAGAACGGGAAGGCTACACCTTC. This sequence encodes CASSFRAEREGYTF.

This clone showed up just once. J is TRBJ1-2 and V is TRBV7-2; D not certain. Trimming cost V 5 bases and J 0 bases, with 13 bases left between them. The CDR3 has 15 amino acids. The V gene's germline CDR1 is SGHTA and CDR2 FQGNSA. For the CDR3, the DNA is TGTGCCAGCAGCCCTGGTGGAGTAGCTAACTATGGCTACACCTTC. Its protein is CASSPGGVANYGYTF.

This clone was observed once. This chain uses TRBV28 with TRBJ1-4; D might be TRBD1 (5 bases). The germline gives CDR1 MDHEN, CDR2 SYDVKM. This CDR3 spans 16 amino acids. Deletions cut 1 base from V and 2 bases from J, with 11 bases between. CDR3 bases: TGTGCCAGCAGTTTATTCGGAGGGGTGACTAATGAAAAACTGTTTTTT. Its translation: CASSLFGGVTNEKLFF.

The chain is built from TRBV20-1 and TRBJ2-3, with D uncertain. The CDR3 is made up of 10 amino acids. The V gene lost 5 bases and the J gene lost 4 bases, with 4 bases spanning the gap. Germline V lookup: CDR1 DFQATT, CDR2 SNEGSKA (reference sequence). CDR3 amino acids: CSAGPDTQYF. The CDR3 DNA follows: TGCAGTGCTGGCCCAGATACGCAGTATTTT.

This clone was observed a few times. The chain combines TRBV24-1 with TRBJ2-1; 10 bases are a match to TRBD2. With 1 base clipped from V and 8 bases from J, the junction kept 10 bases outside the gene matches. CDR1 is KGHDR and CDR2 is SFDVKD in the germline V gene. The CDR3 loop spans 17 amino acids. The CDR3 sequence: CATSDLAASGSSDEQFF. CDR3 bases: TGTGCCACCAGTGATTTAGCGGCTAGCGGGAGTAGTGATGAGCAGTTCTTC.

V usage is TRBV20-1 and J usage is TRBJ1-1, with 9 bases aligning to TRBD1. Per germline, CDR1 DFQATT and CDR2 SNEGSKA (reference sequence). The CDR3 spans 15 residues. Trimming removed 6 bases from V and 5 bases from J; junction bases left unmatched: 13. CDR3 DNA sequence: TGCAGTGCGAGTCCCGGGACAGGGTTGAGGACTGAAGCTTTCTTT. Translation: CSASPGTGLRTEAFF.

V is TRBV30 and J is TRBJ1-3; TRBD1 aligns across 8 bases. In germline, CDR1 is GTSNPN, CDR2 SVGIG (reference sequence). Trimming at V came to 6 bases and at J to 2 bases, leaving 9 bases not matched to a gene. The CDR3 spans 15 residues. CDR3 amino acids: CACLRPGGTGNTIYF. The CDR3, as DNA: TGTGCCTGTTTGAGACCAGGGGGCACTGGAAACACCATATATTTT.

The gene calls are TRBV2 and TRBJ2-1; possible D gene TRBD2, 6 bases. The V end lost 4 bases, the J end lost 11 bases, and 12 bases lay between the germline ends. The V gene's germline CDR1 is SNHLY and CDR2 FYNNEI. CDR3 length: 12 amino acids. CDR3 residues: CASSGTGTQQFF. In DNA form, the CDR3 reads TGTGCCAGCAGTGGGACCGGGACTCAGCAGTTCTTC.

The rearrangement uses TRBV10-3 and TRBJ1-2, with TRBD1 matching over 10 bases. V lost 4 bases, J lost 3 bases, and 2 bases stayed unmatched. This CDR3 has 14 residues. Per the germline V gene, CDR1 is ENHRY and CDR2 is SYGVKD. The CDR3 loop is CAISAGTGDYGYTF. CDR3 nucleotides: TGTGCCATCAGTGCCGGGACAGGGGACTATGGCTACACCTTC.

The chain carries TRBV4-3 and TRBJ2-3; 9 nucleotides line up with TRBD2. The J segment lost 3 bases and the V segment lost 4 bases, leaving 8 bases of the junction unmatched. The germline CDR1 and CDR2 sequences are LGHNA and YSLEER. The CDR3 totals 16 residues. CDR3 sequence reads: CASSLSSGTVTDTQYF. CDR3 nucleotide sequence: TGCGCCAGCAGCCTCTCTAGCGGGACGGTGACAGATACGCAGTATTTT.

V is TRBV6-4 and J is TRBJ2-1, with 15 nucleotides matching TRBD2. Germline V gene data show CDR1 as MRHNA and CDR2 as SNTAGT. With V trimmed by 2 bases and J by 9 bases, 5 bases remained unmatched. The CDR3 totals 16 residues. CDR3 nucleotides: TGTGCCAGCAGTGACGGGACTAGCGGGAGGCTTGGTGAGCAGTTCTTC. Translated, it gives CASSDGTSGRLGEQFF.

The genes are TRBV19 and TRBJ1-5, with D possibly matching TRBD1 (6 bases). CDR1 and CDR2 from the germline V gene are LNHDA and SQIVND (reference sequence). The CDR3 runs to 14 residues. V was trimmed by 7 bases and J by 3 bases, leaving 13 bases between them. The CDR3 spells CASKGGEYNQPQHF. DNA for the CDR3: TGTGCCAGTAAGGGGGGGGAGTACAATCAGCCCCAGCATTTT.

The chain is built from TRBV9 and TRBJ1-1; perhaps TRBD1 as D (6 bases). Germline-derived CDR1 and CDR2 are SGDLS and YYNGEE. Trimming took 3 bases from V and 7 from J, leaving 16 bases between them. The CDR3 has 14 residues. CDR3 in DNA: TGTGCCAGCAGCGGACAGGTGCAGGGGAATGAAGCTTTCTTT. It yields the protein CASSGQVQGNEAFF.

The sample holds one count of this clone. J is TRBJ2-3 and V is TRBV6-6; D not resolved. V was clipped by 7 bases and J by 1 base, with 12 bases between them. This CDR3 has 14 residues. Germline-derived CDR1 and CDR2 are MNHNY and SVGAGI (reference sequence). The CDR3: CASNPLTGTDTQYF. In DNA, the CDR3 is TGTGCCAGCAATCCCCTTACGGGCACAGATACGCAGTATTTT.

The gene calls are TRBV6-5 and TRBJ1-1; TRBD1 might be the D (6 bases). Germline assignment: CDR1 MNHEY and CDR2 SVGAGI. This CDR3 region has 12 residues. The ends were cut back, 6 bases at V and 7 bases at J, with 12 bases in the middle. The CDR3 sequence: CASRKPGHEAFF. CDR3 nucleotides: TGTGCCAGCAGGAAACCGGGACATGAAGCTTTCTTT.

The chain couples TRBV28 to TRBJ2-1, with a possible D match to TRBD1 (5 bases). The CDR3 is made up of 12 amino acids. Per germline, CDR1 MDHEN and CDR2 SYDVKM. The DNA of the CDR3 is TGTGCAACCAGGGCGCTCTACAATGAGCAGTTCTTC. This encodes CATRALYNEQFF.

This chain connects TRBV12-5 to TRBJ1-5, with D tentatively TRBD1 (6 bases). V lost 6 bases and J lost 2, with 20 bases in between. The CDR3 is made up of 17 amino acids. Looked up from germline, CDR1 is LGHNT and CDR2 is FRNRAP. The CDR3 region is CASGSRGGGMGNQPQHF. In nucleotides, the CDR3 is TGTGCTAGTGGCTCCAGAGGGGGGGGAATGGGCAATCAGCCCCAGCATTTT.

This clone was observed a single time. The chain joins TRBV19 to TRBJ1-2; TRBD1 might be the D (5 bases). Trimming cost V 6 bases and J 3 bases, with 17 bases left between them. The germline V gene has CDR1 LNHDA and CDR2 SQIVND (reference sequence). The CDR3 runs to 15 residues. CDR3 coding DNA: TGTGCCAGTAGCCTTGACAGCCAGGAACACTATGGCTACACCTTC. Encoded protein: CASSLDSQEHYGYTF.

V usage is TRBV7-9 and J usage is TRBJ2-7; D remains ambiguous. Trimming cost V 1 base and J 3 bases, with 7 bases left between them. CDR1 and CDR2 from the germline V gene are SEHNR and FQNEAQ (reference sequence). The CDR3 loop spans 13 amino acids. In DNA, the CDR3 is TGTGCCAGCAGCTTAGACCGCAGCTACGAGCAGTACTTC. Amino acid sequence: CASSLDRSYEQYF.

The chain carries TRBV4-1 and TRBJ1-2; a possible D gene is TRBD1 (5 bases). The CDR3 totals 14 residues. The V gene lost 4 bases and the J gene lost 1 base, with 10 bases spanning the gap. From germline, CDR1 is MGHRA and CDR2 YSYEKL. CDR3 protein: CASSPTVVNYGYTF. The CDR3 coding sequence is TGCGCCAGCAGCCCGACAGTTGTTAACTATGGCTACACCTTC.